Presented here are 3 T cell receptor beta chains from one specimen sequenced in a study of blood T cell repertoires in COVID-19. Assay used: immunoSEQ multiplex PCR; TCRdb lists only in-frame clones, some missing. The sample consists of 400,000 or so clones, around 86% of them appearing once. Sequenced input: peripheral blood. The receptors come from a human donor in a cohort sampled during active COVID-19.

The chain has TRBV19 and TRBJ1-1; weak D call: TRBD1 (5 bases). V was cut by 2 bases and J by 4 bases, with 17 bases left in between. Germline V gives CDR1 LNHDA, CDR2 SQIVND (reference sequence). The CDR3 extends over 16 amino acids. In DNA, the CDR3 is TGTGCCAGTAGTATATCCGGGGGAAGAGCGGGCACTGAAGCTTTCTTT. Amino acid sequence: CASSISGGRAGTEAFF.

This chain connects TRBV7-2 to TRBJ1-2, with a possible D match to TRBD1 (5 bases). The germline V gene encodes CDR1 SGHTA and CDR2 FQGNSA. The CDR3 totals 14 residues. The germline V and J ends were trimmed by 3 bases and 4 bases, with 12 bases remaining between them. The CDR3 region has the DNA TGTGCCAGCAGCTTTCAGGGCGGCGGCTATGGCTACACCTTC. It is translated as CASSFQGGGYGYTF.

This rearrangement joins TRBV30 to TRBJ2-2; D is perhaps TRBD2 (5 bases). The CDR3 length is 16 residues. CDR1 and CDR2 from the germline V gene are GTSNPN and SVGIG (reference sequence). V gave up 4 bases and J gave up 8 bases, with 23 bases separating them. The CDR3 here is CAWTFGEPLLGGELFF. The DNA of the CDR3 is TGTGCCTGGACTTTCGGGGAGCCCCTTTTGGGGGGGGAGCTGTTTTTT.